The 24 T cell receptor beta chains below all came from one sample that was sequenced in a study of T cell responses to AZD1222 COVID-19 vaccine. Sequencing used immunoSEQ multiplex PCR; TCRdb keeps in-frame clones, though not all of them. The sample includes some 200,000 clones, 94% seen only once; the top ten take about 1.5%. The sample here was peripheral blood, taken 28 days after the second dose of the MenACWY control vaccine. The receptors stem from an adult who received the MenACWY meningococcal vaccine as a control.

This rearrangement joins TRBV30 to TRBJ2-1, with 7 bases that match TRBD2. Germline lookup yields CDR1 GTSNPN and CDR2 SVGIG (reference sequence). This CDR3 has 14 residues. J lost 2 bases, V lost 5 bases, and 6 bases had no gene match. CDR3: CAWELGGAYNEQFF. Written as DNA, the CDR3 is TGTGCCTGGGAGCTTGGGGGGGCCTACAATGAGCAGTTCTTC.

The CDR3 reads CATSRERGYEQYF. Written as DNA, the CDR3 is TGTGCCACCAGCAGAGAGAGGGGGTACGAGCAGTACTTC. The chain couples TRBV15 to TRBJ2-7; weak D call: TRBD1 (6 bases). V lost 0 bases to trimming and J lost 4 bases, with 7 bases between them. CDR1 is LNHNV, CDR2 YYDKDF, per germline (reference sequence). This CDR3 is 13 amino acids long.

The chain is built from TRBV28 and TRBJ1-3; D not certain. Germline assignment: CDR1 MDHEN and CDR2 SYDVKM. Trimming removed 8 bases at V and 2 bases at J, with 10 bases between. The CDR3 sequence is 13 residues long. CDR3 coding DNA: TGTGCCAGCGCTAATCTGGCTGGAAACACCATATATTTT. Its protein is CASANLAGNTIYF.

The V and J genes are TRBV6-5 and TRBJ1-2, with 8 bases identical to TRBD1. This CDR3 spans 13 amino acids. Germline V gene lookup returns CDR1 MNHEY and CDR2 SVGAGI. V lost 5 bases and J lost 8; bases outside the gene matches: 7. CDR3 nucleotides: TGTGCCAGCAGTCTTGGACAGGGCTCCGGCTACACCTTC. Amino acids: CASSLGQGSGYTF.

CDR3 DNA sequence: TGCAGCGTTGTGCTGGGGACGGATGGCTACACCTTC. This translates into CSVVLGTDGYTF. The chain combines TRBV29-1 with TRBJ1-2; D might be TRBD1 (5 bases). Germline V CDR1 and CDR2: SQVTM, ANQGSEA. The V gene lost 4 bases and the J gene lost 6 bases, with 12 bases spanning the gap. The CDR3 covers 12 residues.

The chain combines TRBV6-5 with TRBJ1-6; D possibly corresponds to TRBD1 (5 bases). Germline V gives CDR1 MNHEY, CDR2 SVGAGI. CDR3 length: 14 residues. Trimming shortened V by 7 bases and J by 5 bases, and 12 bases separated the two germline ends. The CDR3 DNA reads as TGTGCCAGCAACAAAGCAGGGAATAATTCACCCCTCCACTTT. It specifies CASNKAGNNSPLHF.

The chain links TRBV19 to TRBJ1-5; D possibly corresponds to TRBD1 (6 bases). The CDR3 sequence is 16 residues long. V was cut by 3 bases and J by 6 bases, with 18 bases left in between. Per germline, CDR1 LNHDA and CDR2 SQIVND (reference sequence). The CDR3: CASSIGFRGAGQPQHF. The CDR3, as DNA: TGTGCCAGTAGTATTGGATTTCGGGGGGCAGGTCAGCCCCAGCATTTT.

The chain recombines TRBV6-5 with TRBJ2-7; 7 nucleotides line up with TRBD2. The germline CDR1 and CDR2 sequences are MNHEY and SVGAGI. The CDR3 sequence is 15 residues long. The ends lost 2 bases at V and 1 base at J; junction bases unmatched: 5. DNA for the CDR3: TGTGCCAGCAGTTACCTGGGGGGGTCGTCCTACGAGCAGTACTTC. Protein product: CASSYLGGSSYEQYF.

On this clone itself: The identical CDR3 is also encoded by other nucleotide sequences in the sample. This rearrangement joins TRBV12-3 or TRBV12-4 to TRBJ1-2; TRBD1 matches at 9 bases. The CDR3 is 13 residues long. J was trimmed by 5 bases and V by 6 bases; bases with no gene match: 4. In nucleotides, the CDR3 is TGTGCCAGCAGCCTGACAGGGGGATATGGCTACACCTTC. Translated: CASSLTGGYGYTF.

The chain couples TRBV28 to TRBJ2-7; D might be TRBD1 (5 bases). This CDR3 contains 16 residues. V lost 7 bases, J lost 3 bases, and 22 bases lay in between. CDR1 is MDHEN, CDR2 SYDVKM, per germline. CDR3 DNA sequence: TGTGCCAGCACCCGTGGAACGACAGCGCCTCTCTACGAGCAGTACTTC. Its protein product is CASTRGTTAPLYEQYF.

The chain couples TRBV3-1 (or the pseudogene TRBV3-2) to TRBJ1-2; D perhaps matches TRBD1 (5 bases). This CDR3 has 14 residues. Per the germline V gene, CDR1 is LGHDT and CDR2 is YNNKEL (reference sequence). Trimming removed 1 base at V and 5 bases at J, with 11 bases between. The CDR3 protein is CASSQGPGVYGYTF. CDR3 nucleotide sequence: TGTGCCAGCAGCCAAGGGCCGGGGGTATATGGCTACACCTTC.

The CDR3 region is CASSGDRGEGYTF. The CDR3 DNA reads TGTGCCAGCAGCGGAGACAGGGGGGAAGGCTACACCTTC. The rearrangement uses TRBV9 and TRBJ1-2; 9 nucleotides line up with TRBD1. This CDR3 spans 13 amino acids. Trimming removed 3 bases from V and 8 bases from J; junction bases left unmatched: 5. Germline-derived CDR1 and CDR2 are SGDLS and YYNGEE.

The J gene is TRBJ1-6, the V gene TRBV7-8, with TRBD1 matching over 7 bases. J gave up 9 bases and V 0 bases, and 8 bases lay outside the gene matches. The CDR3 runs 16 residues. Germline assignment: CDR1 SGHVS and CDR2 FQNEAQ. CDR3 in DNA: TGTGCCAGCAGCTTAGCCGGGACAGCCATCGCTTCACCCCTCCACTTT. It codes for CASSLAGTAIASPLHF. Full variable domain (missing parts from reference TRBV7-8 and TRBJ1-6): GAGVSQSPRYKVAKRGQDVALRCDPISGHVSLFWYQQALGQGPEFLTYFQNEAQLDKSGLPSDRFFAERPEGSVSTLKIQRTQQEDSAVYLCASSLAGTAIASPLHFGNGTRLTVT.

This chain connects TRBV7-2 to TRBJ2-1, with 10 bases that match TRBD2. Trimming at V came to 5 bases and at J to 8 bases, leaving 12 bases not matched to a gene. Germline CDR1 and CDR2: SGHTA and FQGNSA. CDR3 size: 16 residues. The CDR3: CASSQGGLAGVYEQFF. In DNA form, the CDR3 reads TGTGCCAGCAGCCAGGGGGGGCTAGCGGGAGTGTATGAGCAGTTCTTC. Full variable domain (outside the CDR3, taken from reference TRBV7-2 and TRBJ2-1): GAGVSQSPSNKVTEKGKDVELRCDPISGHTALYWYRQSLGQGLEFLIYFQGNSAPDKSGLPSDRFSAERTGGSVSTLTIQRTQQEDSAVYLCASSQGGLAGVYEQFFGPGTRLTVL.

In its sample, this clone was seen a few times. DNA of the CDR3: TGTGCCACCAGCAGAGGGGACAGGGATTCACCCCTCCACTTT. Translation gives CATSRGDRDSPLHF. This rearrangement joins TRBV15 to TRBJ1-6; 9 positions agree with TRBD1. The CDR3 has 14 amino acids. J gave up 8 bases and V 1 base, and 0 bases lay outside the gene matches. The germline V gene has CDR1 LNHNV and CDR2 YYDKDF (reference sequence).

This clone was seen just once. The V and J genes are TRBV2 and TRBJ2-1; 10 positions agree with TRBD1. The length of the CDR3 is 14 residues. Germline trimming cut 5 bases from V and 6 bases from J; bases unmatched to any gene: 4. Germline CDR1 and CDR2: SNHLY and FYNNEI. This chain's CDR3 is CASSWDRGTNEQFF. The CDR3 DNA reads as TGTGCCAGCAGTTGGGACAGGGGCACCAATGAGCAGTTCTTC.

This chain connects TRBV7-2 to TRBJ1-4; TRBD1 matches 7 bases. This CDR3 spans 16 amino acids. The germline CDR1 and CDR2 sequences are SGHTA and FQGNSA. V shed 5 bases and J 2 bases; nucleotides not matched to a gene: 8. This CDR3 is CASSVNRGGTNEKLFF. The CDR3 coding sequence is TGTGCCAGCAGCGTGAACAGGGGCGGCACTAATGAAAAACTGTTTTTT. Filled out from reference TRBV7-2 and TRBJ1-4, the complete variable domain reads GAGVSQSPSNKVTEKGKDVELRCDPISGHTALYWYRQSLGQGLEFLIYFQGNSAPDKSGLPSDRFSAERTGGSVSTLTIQRTQQEDSAVYLCASSVNRGGTNEKLFFGSGTQLSVL.

CDR3 amino acids: CASSPSYEQYF. In DNA form, the CDR3 reads TGTGCCAGCAGTCCTTCCTACGAGCAGTACTTC. The chain uses TRBV12-3 or TRBV12-4 and TRBJ2-7, with D unclear. V was trimmed by 5 bases and J by 1 base, leaving 3 bases between them. There are 11 residues in the CDR3.

The rearrangement uses TRBV9 and TRBJ2-2; D remains unclear. Germline V gives CDR1 SGDLS, CDR2 YYNGEE. Trimming left V 0 bases short and J 8 bases short, with 11 bases between. CDR3 length: 14 amino acids. The CDR3 region has the DNA TGTGCCAGCAGCGTAGAGGCCCTTGGAGGGGAGCTGTTTTTT. As protein: CASSVEALGGELFF.

This chain connects TRBV15 to TRBJ1-5; D is perhaps TRBD1 (6 bases). CDR3 length: 16 amino acids. Between the trimmed V and J ends, which lost 1 base and 5 bases, there was a span of 15 bases. Germline V gene lookup returns CDR1 LNHNV and CDR2 YYDKDF (reference sequence). The CDR3 nucleotides are TGTGCCACCAGCAGAGTAGCATACAGGGTCGATCAGCCCCAGCATTTT. Protein product: CATSRVAYRVDQPQHF.

J is TRBJ1-3 and V is TRBV6-5; no definite D call. The V end was cut by 3 bases, the J end by 4 bases, with 16 bases between. Germline values: CDR1 MNHEY, CDR2 SVGAGI. The CDR3 has 16 residues. This CDR3 is CASSYTRDLRGNTIYF. The CDR3 DNA reads as TGTGCCAGCAGTTATACGCGGGATTTGAGAGGAAACACCATATATTTT.

V is TRBV14 and J is TRBJ1-1; D is perhaps TRBD1 (6 bases). The ends were cut back, 1 base at V and 9 bases at J, with 15 bases in the middle. The germline V gene has CDR1 SGHDN and CDR2 FVKESK. The CDR3 runs 14 residues. Written as DNA, the CDR3 is TGTGCCAGCAGCCAAGTCGTGTCAGGGGCAAAAGCTTTCTTT. Protein sequence: CASSQVVSGAKAFF.

CDR3 nucleotide sequence: TGTGCCAGCAGCGTTTGGGGGACGGACGAGCAGTACTTC. Residues: CASSVWGTDEQYF. The chain carries TRBV9 and TRBJ2-7; D tentatively reads TRBD1 or TRBD2 (5 bases each). Per the germline V gene, CDR1 is SGDLS and CDR2 is YYNGEE. The CDR3 runs to 13 residues. V was clipped by 2 bases and J by 5 bases, with 11 bases between them.

The gene calls are TRBV28 and TRBJ1-2; D is undetermined. V gave up 2 bases and J gave up 4 bases, with 11 bases separating them. The CDR3 runs 14 residues. CDR1 MDHEN and CDR2 SYDVKM come from the germline V gene. CDR3 nucleotide sequence: TGTGCCAGCAGTTTAGGCGCAGTAGGCTATGGCTACACCTTC. Its translation: CASSLGAVGYGYTF.